Listed here is a single T cell receptor beta chain. Its matching antigen is unknown. The CDR3 covers 15 residues. From germline, CDR1 is SEHNR and CDR2 FQNEAQ (reference sequence). The V and J ends lost 3 bases and 3 bases, in that order; junction bases with no gene match: 6. This specimen belongs to a study of memory CD4+ T cells and cytomegalovirus serostatus. General study points: 67 of 164 known CMV-associated TCRbeta sequences appeared in CD4+ memory.

Method: immunoSEQ multiplex PCR; TCRdb's copy keeps in-frame clones and lacks some. The sample records tens of thousands of clones, around 82% being singletons. The sort gate was single viable CD3+CD4+CD8-CD45RO+ cells for memory CD4+ T cells. This rearrangement joins TRBV7-9 to TRBJ2-7, with 9 nucleotides matching TRBD2. The TCR sequence derives from an adult in good health and CMV-seronegative. Some clones in this sample may be carry-over from other donors' samples. The source material was memory CD4+ T cells from blood. The CDR3 spells CASSFPPAGGYEQYF. The CDR3 coding sequence is TGTGCCAGCAGCTTCCCCCCAGCGGGAGGCTACGAGCAGTACTTC.